This T cell receptor (beta chain) was identified in a study of post-analysis software for immune sequencing data (dated by TCRdb to 2013 to 2016). Some background on the complete study: Recorded disease courses included relapsing-remitting, secondary progressive and progressive-relapsing multiple sclerosis, with some patients lacking subtype annotation. The multiple sclerosis patient repertoires were compared with 11 previously published healthy control repertoires from donors aged about 6 to 28 years. A subset of samples was prepared in parallel using single-end sample barcoding, then pooled and co-amplified after Illumina adapter ligation. Results and caveats for the whole study, not just this receptor: Significantly lower normalized Chao1 diversity was found in multiple sclerosis patients than in controls, suggesting substantial peripheral T-cell clonal expansion. Patients showed significantly higher frequencies than controls for a few TRBV segments, among them TRBV5-6, TRBV5-1 and TRBV20-1. Strong co-clustering of samples prepared in the same batch was shown by direct clustering with F measure, prompting a batch-effect correction. The control group was slightly older than the multiple sclerosis patient group.

The library came from PCR. Sequencing was carried out with an Illumina HiSeq 2500. To reduce PCR and sequencing biases, unique molecular identifiers were built into the TCR beta cDNA libraries. Per 1 to 10 million input T cells, some 500,000 cDNA molecules were obtained, such that each molecule approximated one T cell. The patient libraries were prepared and sequenced using the same protocol as the earlier healthy control dataset. Samples belonging to the same batch were prepared together, multiplexed and sequenced on a shared HiSeq lane. In the paper's pipeline: MIGEC handled the raw barcoded reads, throwing out single-read molecular identifier groups before consensus assembly and CDR3 extraction. Clonotype tables were post-analysed with VDJtools, normalizing diversity by down-sampling all datasets to the smallest sample size. Repertoire overlap clustering matched CDR3 amino acid but not nucleotide sequences to correct batch-related cross-sample contamination. TCRdb's own reprocessing of the public reads used fastp at Q25 and MiXCR and kept productive beta chains. Every entry covers one CDR3 protein and lists the most common genes and DNA from its rows. V and J calls and clone size were set by TCRdb, not the authors. Across this sample there are about 460,000 distinct CDR3 sequences, with around 40% seen only once. The leading ten clones occupy 12% of the sample.

Turning to this clonotype: It lacks a known antigen. A read error may account for a junction end that differs from germline.

To demonstrate the VDJtools post-analysis software, TCR beta repertoires were profiled from the peripheral blood of roughly 14 young patients with multiple sclerosis. The multiple sclerosis patients were children and adolescents between about 6 and 15 years of age. From a lookup of the germline V gene, CDR1 and CDR2 are SGHAT and FQNNGV. The CDR3 measures 10 amino acids from cysteine to phenylalanine. The CDR3 DNA has 30 bases and is translated from base 1. This receptor was taken from a girl aged 5-17 years with multiple sclerosis. The sequenced sample was blood. The receptor chain draws on TRBV11-2 and TRBJ2-7, with no confidently assigned D gene. The CDR3 protein sequence reads: CANSPYEQYF. The sequenced DNA is TGTGCCAACAGCCCGTACGAGCAGTACTTC.